The clone carrying this T cell receptor beta chain was seen a single time. The limits of the CDR3 on the DNA are not certain, so only TCRdb's listed CDR3 is given. TCRdb's table, derived via immunoSEQ multiplex PCR, lists solely in-frame clones and lacks some. The top ten clones hold approximately 2.4% of a sample with about 77,000 clones, roughly 86% of them seen once. This entry belongs to a study of OX40 agonist ivuxolimab in advanced cancers. Study in general: The study treated patients with ivuxolimab, an agonistic anti-OX40 (CD134) antibody. The eligibility criteria allowed prior anti-PD-1, anti-PD-L1 or anti-CTLA-4 therapy, and approximately 40% had some.

With termini counted, the CDR3 has 13 amino acids. Germline assignment: CDR1 MDHEN and CDR2 SYDVKM. Patients with a history of autoimmune disease or on systemic immunosuppression were excluded. V gene TRBV28 combines with J gene TRBJ2-3; the table's D call, TRBD1, has no DNA check behind it. The material sequenced was CD4+ or CD8+ T cells sorted from blood, taken in a trial of the OX40 agonist ivuxolimab. The clonotype originates from an adult with an advanced solid tumor such as melanoma, head and neck, liver or kidney cancer. The CDR3 sequence: CASSILGQDTQYF.